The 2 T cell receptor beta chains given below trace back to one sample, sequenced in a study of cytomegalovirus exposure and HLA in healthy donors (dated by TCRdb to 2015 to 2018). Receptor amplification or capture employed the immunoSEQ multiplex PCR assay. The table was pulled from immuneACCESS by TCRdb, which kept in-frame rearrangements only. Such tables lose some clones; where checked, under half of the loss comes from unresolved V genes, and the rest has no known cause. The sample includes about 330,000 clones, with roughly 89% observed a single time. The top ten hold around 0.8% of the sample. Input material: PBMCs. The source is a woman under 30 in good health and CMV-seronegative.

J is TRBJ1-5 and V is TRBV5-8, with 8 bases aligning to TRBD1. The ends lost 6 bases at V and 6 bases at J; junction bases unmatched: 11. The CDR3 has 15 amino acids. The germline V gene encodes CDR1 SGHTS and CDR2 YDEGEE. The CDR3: CASIPTWTGTQPQHF. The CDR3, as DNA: TGTGCCAGCATCCCAACCTGGACAGGGACTCAGCCCCAGCATTTT.

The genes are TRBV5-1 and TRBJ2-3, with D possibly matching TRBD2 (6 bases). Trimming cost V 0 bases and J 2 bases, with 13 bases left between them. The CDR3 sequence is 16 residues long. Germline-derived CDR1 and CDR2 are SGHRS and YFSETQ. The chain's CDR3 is CASSLGASALTDTQYF. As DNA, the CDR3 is TGCGCCAGCAGCTTGGGGGCTAGCGCTCTCACAGATACGCAGTATTTT.